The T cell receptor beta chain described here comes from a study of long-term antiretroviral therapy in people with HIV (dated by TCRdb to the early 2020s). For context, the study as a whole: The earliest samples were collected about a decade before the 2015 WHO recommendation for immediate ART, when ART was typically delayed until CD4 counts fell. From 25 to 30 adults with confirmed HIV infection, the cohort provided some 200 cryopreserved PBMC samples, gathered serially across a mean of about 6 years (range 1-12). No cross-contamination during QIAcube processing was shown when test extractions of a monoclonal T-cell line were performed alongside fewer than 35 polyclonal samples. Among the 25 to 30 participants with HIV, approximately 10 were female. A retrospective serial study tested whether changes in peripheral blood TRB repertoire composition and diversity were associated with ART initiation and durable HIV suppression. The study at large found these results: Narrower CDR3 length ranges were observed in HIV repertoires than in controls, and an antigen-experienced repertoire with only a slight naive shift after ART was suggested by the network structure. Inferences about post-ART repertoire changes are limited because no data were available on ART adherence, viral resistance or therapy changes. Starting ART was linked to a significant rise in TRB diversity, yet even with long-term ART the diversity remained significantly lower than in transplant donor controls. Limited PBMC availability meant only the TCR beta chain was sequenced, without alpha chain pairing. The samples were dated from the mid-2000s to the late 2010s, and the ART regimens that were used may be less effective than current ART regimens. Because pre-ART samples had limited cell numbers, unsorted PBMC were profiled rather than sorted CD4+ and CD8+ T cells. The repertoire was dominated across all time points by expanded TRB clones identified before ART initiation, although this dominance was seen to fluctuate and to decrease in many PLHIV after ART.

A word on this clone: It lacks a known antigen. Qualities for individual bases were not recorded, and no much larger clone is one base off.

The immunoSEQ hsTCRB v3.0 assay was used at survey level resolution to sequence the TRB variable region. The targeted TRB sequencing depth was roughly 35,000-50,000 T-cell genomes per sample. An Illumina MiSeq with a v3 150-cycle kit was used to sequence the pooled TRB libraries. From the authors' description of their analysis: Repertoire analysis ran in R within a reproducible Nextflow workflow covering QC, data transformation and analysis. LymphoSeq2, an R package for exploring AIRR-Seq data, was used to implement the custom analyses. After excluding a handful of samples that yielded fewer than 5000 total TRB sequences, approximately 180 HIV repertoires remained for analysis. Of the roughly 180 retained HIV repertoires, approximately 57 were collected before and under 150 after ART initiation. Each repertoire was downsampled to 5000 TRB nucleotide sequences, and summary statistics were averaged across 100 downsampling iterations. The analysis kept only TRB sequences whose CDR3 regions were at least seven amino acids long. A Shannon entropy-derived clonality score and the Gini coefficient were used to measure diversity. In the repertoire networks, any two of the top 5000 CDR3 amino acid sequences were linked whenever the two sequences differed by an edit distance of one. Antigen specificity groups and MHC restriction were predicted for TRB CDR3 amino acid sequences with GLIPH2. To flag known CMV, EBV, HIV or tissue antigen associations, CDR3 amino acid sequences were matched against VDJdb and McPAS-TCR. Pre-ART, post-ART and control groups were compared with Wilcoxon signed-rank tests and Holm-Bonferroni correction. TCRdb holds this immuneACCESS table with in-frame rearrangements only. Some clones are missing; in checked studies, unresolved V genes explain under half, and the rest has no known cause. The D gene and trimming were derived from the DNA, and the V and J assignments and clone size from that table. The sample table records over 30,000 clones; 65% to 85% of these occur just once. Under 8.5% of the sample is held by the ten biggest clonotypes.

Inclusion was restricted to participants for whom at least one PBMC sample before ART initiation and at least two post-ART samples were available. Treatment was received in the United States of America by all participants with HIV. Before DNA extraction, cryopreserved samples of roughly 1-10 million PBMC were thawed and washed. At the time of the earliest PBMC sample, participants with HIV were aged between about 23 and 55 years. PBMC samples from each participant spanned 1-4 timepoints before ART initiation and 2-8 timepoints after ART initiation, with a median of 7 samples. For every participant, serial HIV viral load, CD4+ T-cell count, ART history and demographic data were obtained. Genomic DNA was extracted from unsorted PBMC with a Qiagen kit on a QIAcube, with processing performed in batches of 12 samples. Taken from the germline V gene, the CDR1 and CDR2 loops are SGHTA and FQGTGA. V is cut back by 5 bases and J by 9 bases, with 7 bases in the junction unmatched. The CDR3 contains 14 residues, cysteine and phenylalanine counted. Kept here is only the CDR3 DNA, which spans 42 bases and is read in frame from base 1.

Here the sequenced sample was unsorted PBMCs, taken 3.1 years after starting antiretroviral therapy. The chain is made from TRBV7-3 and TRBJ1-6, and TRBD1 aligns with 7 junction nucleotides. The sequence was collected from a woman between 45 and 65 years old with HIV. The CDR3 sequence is CASSPQGGGSPLHF. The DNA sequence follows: TGTGCCAGCAGCCCCCAGGGGGGGGGTTCACCCCTCCACTTT.